This T cell receptor (beta chain) was found in a study of identical twins. Study observations and caveats: Researchers reported excess low generation probability among twin-shared out-of-frame alpha sequences. Reduced insertions were recorded for abundant cord blood beta clonotypes, with no such pattern in memory repertoires. Out-of-frame sharing of TCR alpha in monozygotic twins was underestimated by models. Weaker excess twin sharing was seen among beta out-of-frame sequences.

MiXCR, run by TCRdb on the 5' RACE reads, gives a single entry per CDR3 protein. Of around 1.7 million distinct CDR3 sequences detected, about 31% appear once; the ten largest clones hold roughly 0.3%. As to this clonotype: Its antigen is not known.

V was clipped by 6 bases and J by 4 bases, with 13 bases between them. This CDR3 has 13 amino acids. CDR1 is DFQATT, CDR2 SNEGSKA, per germline (reference sequence). Specimen: cord blood. The chain uses TRBV20-1 and TRBJ1-5, with D possibly TRBD1 on 6 matching bases. This receptor was identified in a newborn girl in good health. The CDR3, as DNA: TGCAGTGCAAAGCGGAGGGGGAATCAGCCCCAGCATTTT. This translates into CSAKRRGNQPQHF.